The present entry profiles one T cell receptor beta chain with its context. Its antigen is unknown. This sample was included in a study of T cell responses to AZD1222 COVID-19 vaccine. Findings and caveats of the study: Nearly half of unique spike-specific TCRs reportedly avoided B.1.351 and B.1.1.7 mutated regions. Breadth and depth of Spike-specific TCRs rose after two AZD1222 doses. Dominant at 160-218 and 743-854, vaccine-associated CD4 TCRs also spanned spike.

Measured with immunoSEQ multiplex PCR; TCRdb has only the in-frame clones, and not every one. The sample lists a few hundred thousand clones, over 90% occurring once. This specimen consisted of peripheral blood, obtained on day 0 of AZD1222 vaccination. The sequence was collected from an adult in good health.

For the CDR3, the DNA is TGTGCCAGCAGTTTACGCGTCGGGGGCGCCGCCTATAATTCACCCCTCCACTTT. Translated, it gives CASSLRVGGAAYNSPLHF. V gene TRBV28 combines with J gene TRBJ1-6; possible D gene TRBD1, 6 bases. V dropped 2 bases and J dropped 2 bases, with 16 bases sitting between them. In germline, CDR1 is MDHEN, CDR2 SYDVKM. CDR3 size: 18 residues. The variable domain in full, completed from reference TRBV28 and TRBJ1-6, reads DVKVTQSSRYLVKRTGEKVFLECVQDMDHENMFWYRQDPGLGLRLIYFSYDVKMKEKGDIPEGYSVSREKKERFSLILESASTNQTSMYLCASSLRVGGAAYNSPLHFGNGTRLTVT.